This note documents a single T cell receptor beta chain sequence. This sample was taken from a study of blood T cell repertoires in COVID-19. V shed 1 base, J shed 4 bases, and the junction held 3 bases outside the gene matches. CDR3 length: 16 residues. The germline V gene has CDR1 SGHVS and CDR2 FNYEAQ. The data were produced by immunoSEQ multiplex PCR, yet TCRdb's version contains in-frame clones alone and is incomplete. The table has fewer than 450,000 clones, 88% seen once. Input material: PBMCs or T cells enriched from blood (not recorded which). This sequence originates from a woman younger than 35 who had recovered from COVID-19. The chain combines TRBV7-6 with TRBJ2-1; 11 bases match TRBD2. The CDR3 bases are TGTGCCAGCAGCTTAGGTAGCGGGGGGGGATACAATGAGCAGTTCTTC. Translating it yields CASSLGSGGGYNEQFF. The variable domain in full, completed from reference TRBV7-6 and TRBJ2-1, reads GAGVSQSPRYKVTKRGQDVALRCDPISGHVSLYWYRQALGQGPEFLTYFNYEAQQDKSGLPNDRFSAERPEGSISTLTIQRTEQRDSAMYRCASSLGSGGGYNEQFFGPGTRLTVL.